This T cell receptor beta chain originates from a study of cytomegalovirus exposure and HLA in healthy donors. About the research overall: For the roughly 400 genotyped donors, 81% fell within the Caucasian-associated ancestry cluster.

Study results and limitations: A later analysis appeared to link common viral pathogens to several of the most significant clusters. Associated with HLA alleles at 0.05 false discovery rate in a later analysis were 15,000 to 20,000 TCR beta sequences.

This clone was seen a single time. Its antigen remains unidentified. In germline, CDR1 is DFQATT, CDR2 SNEGSKA (reference sequence). The length of the CDR3 is 11 residues. The V and J ends lost 6 bases and 2 bases respectively, with 6 bases between them. Though nominally healthy at sampling, donors likely had unrecorded immune exposures. The study ran its PCR with 60 Vbeta and 13 Jbeta primers. TCRdb's table, derived via immunoSEQ multiplex PCR, lists solely in-frame clones and lacks some. Counted here are 100,000 or so clones, roughly 69% occurring once; the ten biggest clones make up 5% to 6.5%. The specimen was PBMCs. This TCR derives from a woman aged 25 to 39 in good health and CMV-seronegative. The V gene is TRBV20-1, the J gene TRBJ2-3; no clear D gene. This chain's CDR3 is CSARVTDTQYF. Here the CDR3 DNA reads TGCAGTGCACGGGTCACAGATACGCAGTATTTT.